Following are 10 T cell receptor beta chains from one sample sequenced in a study of cytomegalovirus exposure and HLA in healthy donors. A multiplex PCR was run with 60 Vbeta primers and 13 Jbeta primers. Sequencing used immunoSEQ multiplex PCR; TCRdb keeps in-frame clones, though not all of them. The sample holds about 130,000 clones; roughly 10% are singletons and the top ten take 3.5% to 5%. Sequencing was performed on PBMCs. These receptors all stem from a woman in her late teens or twenties in good health and CMV-seropositive.

The chain uses TRBV27 and TRBJ1-1; perhaps TRBD1 as D (5 bases). Per germline, CDR1 MNHEY and CDR2 SMNVEV (reference sequence). V gave up 2 bases and J gave up 6 bases, with 13 bases separating them. This CDR3 contains 14 residues. The CDR3 spells CASSLMSGGAEAFF. In DNA, the CDR3 is TGTGCCAGCAGTTTAATGTCTGGAGGGGCTGAAGCTTTCTTT.

This clone was observed a few times. The V gene is TRBV28, the J gene TRBJ2-7; 10 nucleotides align to TRBD2. The trim removed 6 bases at V and 0 bases at J, leaving 8 bases unmatched. The CDR3 totals 16 residues. Germline CDR1 MDHEN, CDR2 SYDVKM. The CDR3 protein is CASSKRLAGTSYEQYF. CDR3 bases: TGTGCCAGCAGCAAAAGACTAGCGGGTACCTCCTACGAGCAGTACTTC. Complete variable domain (other parts from reference TRBV28 and TRBJ2-7): DVKVTQSSRYLVKRTGEKVFLECVQDMDHENMFWYRQDPGLGLRLIYFSYDVKMKEKGDIPEGYSVSREKKERFSLILESASTNQTSMYLCASSKRLAGTSYEQYFGPGTRLTVT.

This clone was seen a handful of times. The same CDR3 is also encoded by other DNA sequences in this sample. The genes are TRBV29-1 and TRBJ2-7; no reliable D call. From germline, CDR1 is SQVTM and CDR2 ANQGSEA. The CDR3 is 12 residues long. V gave up 5 bases and J gave up 4 bases, with 12 bases separating them. DNA for the CDR3: TGCAGCGTTCACTACGGTGGGTACGAGCAGTACTTC. This sequence encodes CSVHYGGYEQYF.

This sequence joins TRBV7-2 and TRBJ2-7, with D possibly TRBD2 on 6 matching bases. Germline V gene sequence: CDR1 SGHTA, CDR2 FQGNSA. Trimming shortened V by 3 bases and J by 3 bases, and 12 bases separated the two germline ends. The CDR3 consists of 14 residues. CDR3 nucleotide sequence: TGTGCCAGCAGCTTGGGGGGAGTCGTCTACGAGCAGTACTTC. Translation gives CASSLGGVVYEQYF.

The chain joins TRBV7-9 to TRBJ1-1; the match to TRBD1 covers 8 bases. The CDR3 runs 15 residues. The germline CDR1 and CDR2 sequences are SEHNR and FQNEAQ (reference sequence). V shed 3 bases, J shed 5 bases, and the junction held 8 bases outside the gene matches. The CDR3 region is CASSFGQGGGTEAFF. The DNA of the CDR3 is TGTGCCAGCAGCTTCGGACAGGGAGGAGGGACTGAAGCTTTCTTT.

This clone appeared a few times. The V and J genes are TRBV2 and TRBJ2-7; 13 nucleotides agree with TRBD2. This CDR3 is 15 amino acids long. Germline CDR1 is SNHLY and CDR2 is FYNNEI. The junction had 6 bases not matched to a gene; V was cut back by 4 bases and J by 6 bases. This CDR3 reads CASSGRTSGRLEQYF. In nucleotides, the CDR3 is TGTGCCAGCAGTGGGAGGACTAGCGGGAGACTCGAGCAGTACTTC.

This clone has only a few counts. The rearrangement uses TRBV27 and TRBJ2-3, with D tentatively TRBD1 (6 bases). The germline gives CDR1 MNHEY, CDR2 SMNVEV (reference sequence). There are 15 residues in the CDR3. Trimming cost V 3 bases and J 2 bases, with 12 bases left between them. The CDR3 DNA follows: TGTGCCAGCAGTTTTGGACAGCTACTCACAGATACGCAGTATTTT. It specifies CASSFGQLLTDTQYF.

The chain couples TRBV5-1 to TRBJ2-7, with 9 bases matching TRBD2. The V segment lost 1 base and the J segment 5 bases; nucleotides outside the gene matches: 4. The V gene's germline CDR1 is SGHRS and CDR2 YFSETQ. The CDR3 length is 14 residues. The CDR3 is CASSLLSGGNEQYF. The CDR3 DNA follows: TGCGCCAGCAGCTTGCTTAGCGGGGGTAACGAGCAGTACTTC.

This clone has only a few counts. V gene TRBV25-1 combines with J gene TRBJ1-5; D perhaps matches TRBD1 (5 bases). The germline CDR1 and CDR2 sequences are MGHDK and SYGVNS. The CDR3 sequence is 12 residues long. V gave up 5 bases and J gave up 7 bases, with 9 bases separating them. CDR3 bases: TGTGCCAGCAGTTCTCAGGGCCAGCCCCAGCATTTT. Residues: CASSSQGQPQHF.

The V and J genes are TRBV19 and TRBJ2-7; D perhaps matches TRBD1 (5 bases). The V gene lost 0 bases and the J gene lost 2 bases, with 8 bases spanning the gap. CDR1 LNHDA and CDR2 SQIVND come from the germline V gene (reference sequence). This CDR3 is built from 14 residues. The CDR3 DNA is TGTGCCAGTAGTATAGATGGGGCGACCTACGAGCAGTACTTC. Protein: CASSIDGATYEQYF.